These T cell receptor beta chains were read from a single sample in a study of T cells in localized non-small cell lung cancer. Here immunoSEQ multiplex PCR was the method, and the copy in TCRdb shows in-frame clones only, minus some. Of some 5,000 clones listed, under 30% were seen once; the top ten hold around 5%. Sequences were derived from lung tumor tissue, sampled before any cancer treatment. The origin of the receptors is a man aged 40-75 years with stage II lung adenocarcinoma. The CDR3 runs from the conserved cysteine through the conserved F or W. D genes are given only for firm matches.

V: TRBV28
J: TRBJ1-2
D: .
CDR3: CASTLGGSTNYGYTF

V: TRBV6-8
J: TRBJ2-3
D: TRBD2
CDR3: CASSYQREVDTQYF

V: TRBV11-3
J: TRBJ2-7
D: TRBD2
CDR3: CASSSGLAGNEQYF

V: TRBV11-3
J: TRBJ2-1
D: .
CDR3: CASSLDRLSSSYNEQFF

V: TRBV28
J: TRBJ2-7
D: .
CDR3: CASSGSSYEQYF

V: TRBV5-1
J: TRBJ2-1
D: .
CDR3: CASSSGRNYNEQFF

V: TRBV6-8
J: TRBJ1-2
D: .
CDR3: CASSPGRRGYTF

V: TRBV6-8
J: TRBJ1-2
D: .
CDR3: CASSPGGRYGYTF

V: TRBV9
J: TRBJ2-1
D: TRBD2
CDR3: CASSPFAGGPYNEQFF

V: TRBV6-8
J: TRBJ2-3
D: TRBD2
CDR3: CASSEWGLATDTQYF

V: TRBV9
J: TRBJ1-3
D: .
CDR3: CASSVSTGAGNTIYF

V: TRBV19
J: TRBJ2-1
D: .
CDR3: CASSVTRGDEQFF

V: TRBV13
J: TRBJ1-4
D: TRBD1
CDR3: CASSLDRGRAANEKLFF

V: TRBV19
J: TRBJ2-3
D: .
CDR3: CASRTSTDTQYF

V: TRBV5-1
J: TRBJ2-1
D: .
CDR3: CASADREAGVSYNEQFF

V: TRBV28
J: TRBJ1-2
D: .
CDR3: CASSTLRTRYTF

V: TRBV28
J: TRBJ2-7
D: .
CDR3: CASSNPYQSQRAYEQYF

V: TRBV19
J: TRBJ1-5
D: .
CDR3: CASSSGGPQHF

V: TRBV14
J: TRBJ1-1
D: TRBD1
CDR3: CASSPTGGGNTEAFF

V: TRBV11-3
J: TRBJ2-1
D: TRBD2
CDR3: CASSPSGGSYNEQFF

V: TRBV11-3
J: TRBJ2-7
D: .
CDR3: CASSLVGPSGEQYF

V: TRBV15
J: TRBJ2-7
D: .
CDR3: CATSRVDPEGEQYF

V: TRBV11-3
J: TRBJ2-7
D: TRBD2
CDR3: CASSSVAGGSYEQYF

V: TRBV28
J: TRBJ2-7
D: .
CDR3: CASRQGSYEQYF

V: TRBV11-3
J: TRBJ1-3
D: .
CDR3: CASTPGGGSGNTIYF

V: TRBV29-1
J: TRBJ1-2
D: .
CDR3: CSVAGTGGYGYTF

V: TRBV19
J: TRBJ2-3
D: TRBD2
CDR3: CASSTGLAGGVGDTQYF

V: TRBV28
J: TRBJ1-3
D: .
CDR3: CASSPAGSGNTIYF

V: TRBV28
J: TRBJ2-5
D: .
CDR3: CASSSSGGAQETQYF

V: TRBV11-3
J: TRBJ2-5
D: TRBD2
CDR3: CASSLSLAGVYQETQYF

V: TRBV15
J: TRBJ1-1
D: .
CDR3: CATSIELPGPGGTEAFF

V: TRBV5-1
J: TRBJ1-5
D: .
CDR3: CASSPEPGLAQPQHF

V: TRBV9
J: TRBJ2-2
D: .
CDR3: CASSVKAVFTGELFF

V: TRBV30
J: TRBJ1-1
D: .
CDR3: CAWTTGVATEAFF

V: TRBV6-8
J: TRBJ2-1
D: TRBD2
CDR3: CASSYVLLAGPYNEQFF

V: TRBV14
J: TRBJ2-7
D: TRBD1
CDR3: CASSRASTGAYEQYF

V: TRBV19
J: TRBJ2-3
D: TRBD2
CDR3: CASSSWTSPDSTDTQYF

V: TRBV7-5
J: TRBJ2-7
D: .
CDR3: CASSPRLDSYEQYF

V: TRBV18
J: TRBJ2-5
D: TRBD2
CDR3: CASSSGLAGGETQYF

V: TRBV5-1
J: TRBJ2-7
D: .
CDR3: CASSPEAGLVYEQYF

V: TRBV28
J: TRBJ2-2
D: TRBD2
CDR3: CASSLYLAGNTGELFF

V: TRBV19
J: TRBJ1-5
D: .
CDR3: CASSINLGGQRATPQHF

V: TRBV6-7
J: TRBJ2-7
D: .
CDR3: CASRINPVGPYEQYF

V: TRBV5-2
J: TRBJ2-1
D: .
CDR3: CASSLVRTTPNSYNEQFF